A single sample is the source of the 5 T cell receptor beta chains below, sequenced in a study of cytomegalovirus exposure and HLA in healthy donors. The PCR used 60 Vbeta and 13 Jbeta primers. Assay used: immunoSEQ multiplex PCR; TCRdb lists only in-frame clones, some missing. The sample has about 90,000 clones; 65% to 85% are singletons. Sequenced input: PBMCs. The receptors were sampled from a man aged 25 to 40 in good health and CMV-seronegative.

The chain links TRBV7-9 to TRBJ1-4; no clear D. The CDR3 length is 15 residues. V was clipped by 1 base and J by 0 bases, with 6 bases between them. Germline V gene sequence: CDR1 SEHNR, CDR2 FQNEAQ (reference sequence). CDR3: CASSLVFATNEKLFF. The CDR3 DNA reads TGTGCCAGCAGCTTAGTCTTTGCAACTAATGAAAAACTGTTTTTT.

This clone appeared a few times. The chain employs TRBV4-3 and TRBJ1-6, with D tentatively TRBD1 (5 bases). This CDR3 contains 16 residues. Germline-derived CDR1 and CDR2 are LGHNA and YSLEER. Between the trimmed V and J ends, which lost 3 bases and 8 bases, there was a span of 17 bases. CDR3 region: CASSHDQGTGDSPLHF. CDR3 coding DNA: TGCGCCAGCAGCCACGACCAGGGAACGGGGGATTCACCCCTCCACTTT.

V is TRBV14 and J is TRBJ1-1; D not resolved. The CDR3 is made up of 13 amino acids. Per germline, CDR1 SGHDN and CDR2 FVKESK. V was shortened by 4 bases and J by 3 bases, with 9 bases between the two germline ends. The CDR3 here is CASSPNIDTEAFF. The CDR3 region has the DNA TGTGCCAGCAGCCCAAATATAGACACTGAAGCTTTCTTT.

Comments on this clone: The same CDR3 can be traced to other DNA sequences in this sample. The chain carries TRBV7-2 and TRBJ1-1; unclear D gene. Germline CDR1 SGHTA, CDR2 FQGNSA. This CDR3 spans 13 amino acids. V lost 7 bases, J lost 0 bases, and 9 bases lay in between. CDR3 bases: TGTGCCAGCATGAGAAGCCTGAACACTGAAGCTTTCTTT. Amino acids: CASMRSLNTEAFF. Full variable domain (rest looked up from reference TRBV7-2 and TRBJ1-1): GAGVSQSPSNKVTEKGKDVELRCDPISGHTALYWYRQSLGQGLEFLIYFQGNSAPDKSGLPSDRFSAERTGGSVSTLTIQRTQQEDSAVYLCASMRSLNTEAFFGQGTRLTVV.

The V call is TRBV30, the J call TRBJ1-4, with unresolved D. CDR1 is GTSNPN, CDR2 SVGIG, per germline (reference sequence). V shed 0 bases and J shed 5 bases, with 10 bases lying between them. The CDR3 extends over 14 amino acids. The CDR3 region has the DNA TGTGCCTGGAGTGTCCACAGATACAATGAAAAACTGTTTTTT. As protein: CAWSVHRYNEKLFF. Combining the CDR3 with reference TRBV30 and TRBJ1-4 gives the whole variable domain SQTIHQWPATLVQPVGSPLSLECTVEGTSNPNLYWYRQAAGRGLQLLFYSVGIGQISSEVPQNLSASRPQDRQFILSSKKLLLSDSGFYLCAWSVHRYNEKLFFGSGTQLSVL.